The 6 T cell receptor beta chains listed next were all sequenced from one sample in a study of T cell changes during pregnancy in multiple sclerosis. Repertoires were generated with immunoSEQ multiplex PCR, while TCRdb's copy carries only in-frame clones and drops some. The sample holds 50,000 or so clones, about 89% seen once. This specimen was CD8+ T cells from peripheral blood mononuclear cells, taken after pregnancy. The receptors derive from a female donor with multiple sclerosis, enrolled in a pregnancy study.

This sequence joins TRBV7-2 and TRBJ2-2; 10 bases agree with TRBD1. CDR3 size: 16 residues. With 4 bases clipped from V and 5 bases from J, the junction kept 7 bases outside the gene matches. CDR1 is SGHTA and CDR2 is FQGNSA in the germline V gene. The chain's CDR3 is CASSSRDRGVTGELFF. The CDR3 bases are TGTGCCAGCAGCTCACGGGACAGGGGAGTGACCGGGGAGCTGTTTTTT.

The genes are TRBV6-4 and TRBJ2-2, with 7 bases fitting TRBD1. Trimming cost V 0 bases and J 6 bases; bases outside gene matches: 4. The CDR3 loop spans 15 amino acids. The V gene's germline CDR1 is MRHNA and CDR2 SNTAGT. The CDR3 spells CASSDSLQGPGELFF. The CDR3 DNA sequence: TGTGCCAGCAGTGACTCGCTACAGGGGCCCGGGGAGCTGTTTTTT.

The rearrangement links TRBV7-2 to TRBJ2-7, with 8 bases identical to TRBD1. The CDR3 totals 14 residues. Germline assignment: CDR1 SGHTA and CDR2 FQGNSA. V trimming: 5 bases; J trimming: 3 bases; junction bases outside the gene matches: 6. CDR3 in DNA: TGTGCCAGCAGCCCCTTGGGACAGGACTACGAGCAGTACTTC. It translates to CASSPLGQDYEQYF.

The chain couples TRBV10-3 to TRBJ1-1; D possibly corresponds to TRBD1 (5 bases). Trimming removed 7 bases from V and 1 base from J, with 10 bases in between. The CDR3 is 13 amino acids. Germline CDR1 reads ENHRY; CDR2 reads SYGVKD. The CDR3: CAINWGGNTEAFF. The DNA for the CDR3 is TGTGCCATCAATTGGGGCGGGAACACTGAAGCTTTCTTT.

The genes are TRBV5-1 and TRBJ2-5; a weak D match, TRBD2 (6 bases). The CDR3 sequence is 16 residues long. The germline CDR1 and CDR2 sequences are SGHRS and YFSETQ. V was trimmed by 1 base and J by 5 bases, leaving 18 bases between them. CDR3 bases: TGCGCCAGCAGCTTGTTTCCGGGCGGGGTTGAGGAGACCCAGTACTTC. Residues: CASSLFPGGVEETQYF.

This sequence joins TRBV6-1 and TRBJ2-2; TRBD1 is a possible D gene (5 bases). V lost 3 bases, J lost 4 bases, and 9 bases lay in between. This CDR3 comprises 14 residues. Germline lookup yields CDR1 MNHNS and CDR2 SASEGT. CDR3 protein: CASSDRVVTGELFF. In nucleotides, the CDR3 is TGTGCCAGCAGTGACAGGGTAGTCACCGGGGAGCTGTTTTTT.